These 26 T cell receptor beta chains came from one sample sequenced in a study of cytomegalovirus exposure and HLA in healthy donors. In the PCR, 60 Vbeta and 13 Jbeta primers were used. Produced via immunoSEQ multiplex PCR; TCRdb's table is partial and in-frame only. This table has under 150,000 clones, 75% to 90% appearing once. The sequencing sample was made of PBMCs. These TCRs come from a woman aged 40 to 55 in good health and CMV-seronegative.

This chain uses TRBV27 with TRBJ1-5, with D hard to call. The CDR3 spans 13 residues. Germline V CDR1 and CDR2: MNHEY, SMNVEV (reference sequence). V gave up 4 bases and J gave up 6 bases, with 10 bases separating them. The CDR3 here is CASSWAEGQPQHF. CDR3 in DNA: TGTGCCAGCAGTTGGGCAGAGGGTCAGCCCCAGCATTTT.

This clone has a single count. J is TRBJ2-7 and V is TRBV7-9, with a weak D call TRBD1 (6 bases). This CDR3 contains 13 residues. Per germline, CDR1 SEHNR and CDR2 FQNEAQ (reference sequence). Trimming left V 1 base short and J 5 bases short, with 9 bases between. The CDR3 region has the DNA TGTGCCAGCAGCTTAGATGGGGGCCACGAGCAGTACTTC. This codes for CASSLDGGHEQYF.

The chain joins TRBV5-1 to TRBJ2-5; D is possibly TRBD2 (6 bases). V lost 1 base and J lost 5, with 9 bases in between. CDR3 size: 13 residues. Germline V gives CDR1 SGHRS, CDR2 YFSETQ. In DNA form, the CDR3 reads TGCGCCAGCAGCTTGCCGGGGGAGGAGACCCAGTACTTC. Residues: CASSLPGEETQYF.

This sequence joins TRBV5-6 and TRBJ2-2, with 8 bases that match TRBD2. CDR1 and CDR2 (germline): SGHDT, YYEEEE. V shed 0 bases, J shed 7 bases, and the junction held 5 bases outside the gene matches. The CDR3 is 15 residues long. CDR3 DNA: TGTGCCAGCAGCTTGGGAGCGGGAGCGGGCGGGGAGCTGTTTTTT. Translation gives CASSLGAGAGGELFF.

The V gene is TRBV2, the J gene TRBJ1-5; TRBD1 matches 9 bases. The ends lost 8 bases at V and 6 bases at J; junction bases unmatched: 11. CDR3 size: 15 residues. Germline V gene data show CDR1 as SNHLY and CDR2 as FYNNEI. The CDR3 protein is CASDWGQGLAQPQHF. Written as DNA, the CDR3 is TGTGCCAGCGATTGGGGACAGGGCCTTGCTCAGCCCCAGCATTTT.

The chain is built from TRBV27 and TRBJ2-3, with 9 nucleotides matching TRBD2. The V and J ends lost 2 bases and 4 bases, in that order; junction bases with no gene match: 4. Per the germline V gene, CDR1 is MNHEY and CDR2 is SMNVEV (reference sequence). The CDR3 extends over 15 amino acids. Here the CDR3 reads CASSLGGREADTQYF. The DNA for the CDR3 is TGTGCCAGCAGTTTAGGCGGGAGGGAAGCAGATACGCAGTATTTT.

The CDR3 spells CASSQDRGTGELFF. CDR3 sequence (DNA): TGTGCCAGCAGCCAAGATCGCGGGACCGGGGAGCTGTTTTTT. The chain carries TRBV4-2 and TRBJ2-2; tentative D call: TRBD2 (5 bases). Trimming left V 0 bases short and J 5 bases short, with 7 bases between. This CDR3 is built from 14 residues. The germline gives CDR1 LGHNA, CDR2 YNFKEQ.

Worth noting for this clone: Distinct nucleotide sequences in the sample also encode this CDR3. The V call is TRBV5-1, the J call TRBJ1-1; a weak D match, TRBD1 (6 bases). V gave up 2 bases and J gave up 1 base, with 6 bases separating them. This CDR3 region has 13 residues. Germline CDR1 and CDR2: SGHRS and YFSETQ. The CDR3 region has the DNA TGCGCCAGCAGCTTAGGGGGGAACACTGAAGCTTTCTTT. Translated: CASSLGGNTEAFF.

This clone was seen a single time. The V gene is TRBV5-3, the J gene TRBJ2-1; 7 nucleotides line up with TRBD2. TRBV5-3 is an ORF; its function is uncertain. CDR3 length: 14 amino acids. J was trimmed by 6 bases and V by 1 base; bases with no gene match: 4. CDR3 in amino acids: CARSLPTSPNEQFF. Written as DNA, the CDR3 is TGTGCCAGAAGCTTGCCGACTAGCCCCAATGAGCAGTTCTTC.

The rearrangement uses TRBV29-1 and TRBJ1-1, with 7 bases lining up with TRBD1. In germline, CDR1 is SQVTM, CDR2 ANQGSEA. The CDR3 is made up of 13 amino acids. The trim removed 3 bases at V and 10 bases at J, leaving 11 bases unmatched. Here the CDR3 DNA reads TGCAGCGTTGATGACAGGGTAGGGTTGAGAGCTTTCTTT. Protein product: CSVDDRVGLRAFF.

The chain has TRBV2 and TRBJ2-1; 10 bases map to TRBD2. The junction had 15 bases not matched to a gene; V was cut back by 8 bases and J by 5 bases. CDR1 and CDR2 from the germline V gene are SNHLY and FYNNEI. The CDR3 extends over 17 amino acids. CDR3 region: CASWSRKSGGENNEQFF. CDR3 in DNA: TGTGCCAGCTGGAGTAGGAAGAGCGGGGGGGAAAACAATGAGCAGTTCTTC.

V usage is TRBV5-8 and J usage is TRBJ2-5; TRBD1 aligns across 7 bases. The J call is doubtful: the DNA matches TRBJ2-7 better. The CDR3 consists of 14 residues. The germline V gene encodes CDR1 SGHTS and CDR2 YDEGEE. DNA of the CDR3: TGTGCCAGCAGCTTGGGAGGGGACAGCTACGAGCAGTACTTC. It translates to CASSLGGDSYEQYF.

The chain links TRBV7-9 to TRBJ1-2, with TRBD1 identical over 7 bases. With 1 base clipped from V and 7 bases from J, the junction kept 9 bases outside the gene matches. The germline CDR1 and CDR2 sequences are SEHNR and FQNEAQ (reference sequence). This CDR3 region has 15 residues. Written as DNA, the CDR3 is TGTGCCAGCAGCTTAGAAGACAGGGAATTGGGTGGCTACACCTTC. Translating gives CASSLEDRELGGYTF.

The chain couples TRBV7-2 to TRBJ2-1; 10 bases map to TRBD2. V lost 1 base, J lost 3 bases, and 3 bases stayed unmatched. Germline V gives CDR1 SGHTA, CDR2 FQGNSA. The CDR3 loop spans 16 amino acids. CDR3 sequence: CASSLGLAGVYNEQFF. CDR3 coding DNA: TGTGCCAGCAGCTTAGGACTAGCGGGCGTCTACAATGAGCAGTTCTTC.

CDR3 sequence: CASSEQAGGHLYGYTF. CDR3 nucleotides: TGTGCCAGCAGTGAACAGGCAGGGGGCCATCTCTATGGCTACACCTTC. V gene TRBV6-1 combines with J gene TRBJ1-2; 8 nucleotides align to TRBD1. The CDR3 is 16 amino acids. V shed 2 bases and J 4 bases; nucleotides not matched to a gene: 9. Germline loops: CDR1 MNHNS, CDR2 SASEGT.

The V and J genes are TRBV6-5 and TRBJ2-7; D not resolved. The V gene's germline CDR1 is MNHEY and CDR2 SVGAGI. The CDR3 extends over 16 amino acids. Trimming took 2 bases from V and 1 from J, leaving 15 bases between them. The CDR3 here is CASSYDINWASYEQYF. The CDR3 coding sequence is TGTGCCAGCAGTTACGACATAAATTGGGCTTCCTACGAGCAGTACTTC.

This clone was observed a handful of times. The chain couples TRBV4-2 to TRBJ1-5; D gene uncertain. The V end lost 0 bases, the J end lost 3 bases, and 3 bases lay between the germline ends. The CDR3 consists of 13 residues. From germline, CDR1 is LGHNA and CDR2 YNFKEQ. The CDR3 sequence is CASSQDNNQPQHF. The DNA for the CDR3 is TGTGCCAGCAGCCAAGATAACAATCAGCCCCAGCATTTT.

The chain recombines TRBV29-1 with TRBJ2-1, with 8 bases that match TRBD1. This CDR3 region has 14 residues. Germline V gene data show CDR1 as SQVTM and CDR2 as ANQGSEA. V was clipped by 6 bases and J by 0 bases; unmatched bases: 4. The CDR3 loop is CSVGQVLSYNEQFF. The CDR3 nucleotides are TGCAGCGTGGGACAGGTCCTCTCCTACAATGAGCAGTTCTTC.

This chain links TRBV28 with TRBJ1-3; D may be TRBD1 (5 bases). The germline CDR1 and CDR2 sequences are MDHEN and SYDVKM. This CDR3 comprises 15 residues. V was shortened by 7 bases and J by 2 bases, with 15 bases between the two germline ends. CDR3 in DNA: TGTGCCAGCACCCCGGGTGGGGGGGCTGGAAACACCATATATTTT. It is translated as CASTPGGGAGNTIYF.

V is TRBV7-3 and J is TRBJ2-7; a possible D gene is TRBD2 (6 bases). With 5 bases removed from V and 2 bases from J, the gap between germline ends came to 13 bases. The CDR3 loop spans 14 amino acids. Germline V lookup: CDR1 SGHTA, CDR2 FQGTGA. As DNA, the CDR3 is TGTGCCAGCAGCCCCGGGGAGGCGGCCTACGAGCAGTACTTC. Its protein product is CASSPGEAAYEQYF. Filled out from reference TRBV7-3 and TRBJ2-7, the complete variable domain reads GAGVSQTPSNKVTEKGKYVELRCDPISGHTALYWYRQSLGQGPEFLIYFQGTGAADDSGLPNDRFFAVRPEGSVSTLKIQRTERGDSAVYLCASSPGEAAYEQYFGPGTRLTVT.

This clone was picked up a small number of times. The V and J genes are TRBV5-6 and TRBJ2-3; 9 bases match TRBD2. Looked up from germline, CDR1 is SGHDT and CDR2 is YYEEEE. With 0 bases clipped from V and 2 bases from J, the junction kept 7 bases outside the gene matches. This CDR3 has 17 residues. DNA of the CDR3: TGTGCCAGCAGCTTGGAATCTGCTAGCGGGGTCACAGATACGCAGTATTTT. Translation gives CASSLESASGVTDTQYF.

The chain couples TRBV6-1 to TRBJ2-4; TRBD1 agrees at 7 bases. Germline V gene data show CDR1 as MNHNS and CDR2 as SASEGT. The CDR3 spans 14 residues. J gave up 0 bases and V 5 bases, and 1 base lay outside the gene matches. Here the CDR3 DNA reads TGTGCCAGCAGTAACAGGGGAGCCAAAAACATTCAGTACTTC. Translation gives CASSNRGAKNIQYF.

The CDR3 bases are TGTGCCAGCAGTCAGGGCCTCCTGCAGTACTTC. It yields the protein CASSQGLLQYF. The chain has TRBV27 and TRBJ2-7; a weak D match, TRBD1 (5 bases). Between the trimmed V and J ends, which lost 5 bases and 9 bases, there was a span of 11 bases. The CDR3 runs to 11 residues. CDR1 is MNHEY, CDR2 SMNVEV, per germline (reference sequence).

The V gene is TRBV4-2, the J gene TRBJ2-3; 9 bases match TRBD1. This CDR3 is 16 amino acids long. V trimming: 0 bases; J trimming: 0 bases; junction bases outside the gene matches: 1. The V gene's germline CDR1 is LGHNA and CDR2 YNFKEQ. The CDR3, as DNA: TGTGCCAGCAGCCAAGAGACAGGGGGTAGCACAGATACGCAGTATTTT. This sequence encodes CASSQETGGSTDTQYF.

A word on this clone: The junction departs from germline at one end; a sequencing error may be responsible. This chain connects TRBV7-3 to TRBJ1-1; D is uncertain. CDR1 is SGHTA, CDR2 FQGTGA, per germline. CDR3 length: 13 amino acids. The CDR3 loop reads CVSSSQPSTEAFF. The CDR3 coding sequence is TGTGTCAGCAGCTCACAACCTTCCACTGAAGCTTTCTTT. The whole variable domain, remainder taken from reference TRBV7-3 and TRBJ1-1, is GAGVSQTPSNKVTEKGKYVELRCDPISGHTALYWYRQSLGQGPEFLIYFQGTGAADDSGLPNDRFFAVRPEGSVSTLKIQRTERGDSAVYLCVSSSQPSTEAFFGQGTRLTVV.

The rearrangement links TRBV6-5 to TRBJ2-4; the D gene is possibly TRBD1 (5 bases). V dropped 2 bases and J dropped 5 bases, with 16 bases sitting between them. CDR3 length: 16 residues. The germline V gene encodes CDR1 MNHEY and CDR2 SVGAGI. CDR3: CASSYGFQGAENIQYF. CDR3 coding DNA: TGTGCCAGCAGTTACGGTTTTCAAGGGGCCGAAAACATTCAGTACTTC.